Following are 5 T cell receptor beta chains from one sample sequenced in a study of cytomegalovirus exposure and HLA in healthy donors. 60 Vbeta and 13 Jbeta primers were used in PCR. Clones were read by immunoSEQ multiplex PCR, and TCRdb kept only the in-frame ones, dropping some. This table has more than 200,000 clones, more than 75% appearing once. Material: PBMCs. The origin of the receptors is a man aged 35-49 years in good health and CMV-seropositive.

This chain joins TRBV5-1 and TRBJ1-2, with D perhaps matching TRBD1 (6 bases). CDR3 size: 13 residues. V dropped 6 bases and J dropped 7 bases, with 16 bases sitting between them. The V gene's germline CDR1 is SGHRS and CDR2 YFSETQ. The CDR3 loop reads CASTKVQGTGYTF. The CDR3 nucleotides are TGCGCCAGCACAAAAGTACAGGGTACTGGCTACACCTTC.

This chain joins TRBV28 and TRBJ1-3; unclear D gene. The germline gives CDR1 MDHEN, CDR2 SYDVKM. The CDR3 length is 15 residues. The V end was cut by 6 bases, the J end by 4 bases, with 16 bases between. The CDR3 reads CASSREGLIGNTIYF. The DNA for the CDR3 is TGTGCCAGCAGCCGGGAAGGGTTAATCGGAAACACCATATATTTT.

The chain uses TRBV6-5 and TRBJ2-5; no clear D gene. Looked up from germline, CDR1 is MNHEY and CDR2 is SVGAGI. V was trimmed by 0 bases and J by 1 base, leaving 6 bases between them. The CDR3 extends over 14 amino acids. As DNA, the CDR3 is TGTGCCAGCAGTTACTCCCACAGCCAAGAGACCCAGTACTTC. It yields the protein CASSYSHSQETQYF.

The chain recombines TRBV5-1 with TRBJ2-2; 9 positions agree with TRBD2. With 0 bases clipped from V and 5 bases from J, the junction kept 8 bases outside the gene matches. The V gene's germline CDR1 is SGHRS and CDR2 YFSETQ. CDR3 length equals 17 residues. CDR3 DNA sequence: TGCGCCAGCAGCTTGGAATTGGCGGGAGGGCCAACCGGGGAGCTGTTTTTT. Amino acid sequence: CASSLELAGGPTGELFF.

V usage is TRBV18 and J usage is TRBJ1-4; the D gene is possibly TRBD1 (6 bases). V dropped 2 bases and J dropped 0 bases, with 13 bases sitting between them. The CDR3 contains 17 residues. Per germline, CDR1 KGHSH and CDR2 LQKENI. The CDR3 nucleotides are TGTGCCAGCTCACCAGGGAGACAGGCCGCAACTAATGAAAAACTGTTTTTT. Residues: CASSPGRQAATNEKLFF.